This is a list of T cell receptor beta chains from one sample in a study of beta chain bispecific antibodies for T cell cancers. Their antigens remain unidentified. TCRdb independently ran MiXCR on the 5' RACE reads; one entry per CDR3 protein. The sample has roughly 15,000 distinct CDR3 sequences; approximately 2% are singletons. Sample: healthy donor T cells cultured with leukemia cells. The receptor set was obtained from a human donor in good health. Some clones in this sample may be carry-over from other donors' samples. Each CDR3 is given with its conserved first and last residue. A D gene is named only where the DNA matches it firmly. Expanded clones get a size class; other rows say once, few or many, or leave the size out.

size | J | V | D | CDR3 | DNA
medium-sized | TRBJ2-2 | TRBV4-1 | . | CASSQVTGIGPGELFF | TGCGCCAGCAGCCAAGTTACAGGGATAGGGCCCGGGGAGCTGTTTTTT
many | TRBJ2-5 | TRBV4-1 | . | CASSQDNGEETQYF | TGCGCCAGCAGCCAAGATAACGGAGAAGAGACCCAGTACTTC
many | TRBJ1-1 | TRBV12-3/TRBV12-4 | . | CASSLLGIRNTEAFF | TGTGCCAGCAGTTTACTGGGGATTAGGAACACTGAAGCTTTCTTT
many | TRBJ2-2 | TRBV27 | . | CASSSTSGPTGELFF | TGTGCCAGCAGTTCCACCTCGGGGCCAACCGGGGAGCTGTTTTTT
. | TRBJ2-5 | TRBV7-9 | . | CASSLAGQAHQETQYF | TGTGCCAGCAGCTTAGCGGGTCAGGCCCACCAAGAGACCCAGTACTTC
many | TRBJ2-1 | TRBV7-9 | . | CASSLGSSGGPYNEQFF | TGTGCCAGCAGCTTAGGGTCTTCGGGGGGCCCCTACAATGAGCAGTTCTTC
many | TRBJ2-1 | TRBV19 | . | CASSFGSSYNEQFF | TGTGCCAGTAGTTTCGGGTCTTCCTACAATGAGCAGTTCTTC
many | TRBJ2-1 | TRBV5-1 | . | CASSWADWFRGDEQFF | TGCGCCAGCAGCTGGGCCGATTGGTTTAGGGGAGATGAGCAGTTCTTC
many | TRBJ1-2 | TRBV20-1 | . | CSARVPGSYGYTF | TGCAGTGCTAGAGTACCAGGGTCCTATGGCTACACCTTC
few | TRBJ2-7 | TRBV19 | . | CASSSLGSSYEQYF | TGTGCCAGTAGTTCGTTAGGGTCGTCCTACGAGCAGTACTTC
many | TRBJ1-5 | TRBV19 | TRBD1 | CASSGQGVAPNQPQHF | TGTGCCAGTAGTGGACAGGGGGTGGCCCCCAATCAGCCCCAGCATTTT
many | TRBJ2-7 | TRBV5-1 | . | CASSLEARGPEQYF | TGCGCCAGCAGCTTGGAGGCCAGGGGCCCCGAGCAGTACTTC
medium-sized | TRBJ2-5 | TRBV28 | . | CASSSPLGGETQYF | TGTGCCAGCAGTTCCCCTTTGGGGGGAGAGACCCAGTACTTC
medium-sized | TRBJ1-5 | TRBV6-5 | TRBD1 | CASSSEGANQPQHF | TGTGCCAGCTCCAGCGAGGGGGCGAATCAGCCCCAGCATTTT
many | TRBJ2-7 | TRBV27 | . | CASSEAGSYEQYF | TGTGCCAGCTCCGAGGCCGGCTCCTACGAGCAGTACTTC
many | TRBJ2-1 | TRBV19 | TRBD2 | CASSMRGLAGDNEQFF | TGTGCCAGTAGTATGAGAGGTCTAGCGGGGGATAATGAGCAGTTCTTC
many | TRBJ2-7 | TRBV10-3 | TRBD1 | CATTTGTGLYEQYF | TGTGCCACTACGACCGGGACAGGCCTATACGAGCAGTACTTC
many | TRBJ1-1 | TRBV6-5 | . | CASSYSRQGPTHTEAFF | TGTGCCAGCAGTTACTCGAGGCAGGGGCCTACCCACACTGAAGCTTTCTTT
many | TRBJ1-1 | TRBV7-8 | . | CASSLGGGTEAFF | TGTGCCAGCAGCTTAGGGGGAGGTACTGAAGCTTTCTTT
many | TRBJ2-7 | TRBV5-1 | . | CASSPNRQEQYF | TGCGCCAGCTCCCCCAATCGACAGGAGCAGTACTTC
many | TRBJ2-7 | TRBV30 | TRBD1 | CAWAGQGTGEQYF | TGTGCCTGGGCGGGACAGGGGACGGGCGAGCAGTACTTC
many | TRBJ2-5 | TRBV15 | TRBD2 | CATSRDSAGGKETQYF | TGTGCCACCAGCAGAGATTCGGCGGGGGGTAAGGAGACCCAGTACTTC
many | TRBJ1-4 | TRBV14 | . | CASSQGGASRSEKLFF | TGTGCCAGCAGCCAAGGAGGGGCCTCGAGAAGTGAAAAACTGTTTTTT
many | TRBJ1-2 | TRBV18 | TRBD1 | CASSPERQGVDGYTF | TGTGCCAGCTCACCAGAACGACAGGGAGTCGACGGCTACACCTTC
many | TRBJ1-1 | TRBV6-6 | . | CASRSQGARQNTEAFF | TGTGCCAGCAGATCACAGGGTGCCCGTCAGAACACTGAAGCTTTCTTT
many | TRBJ1-2 | TRBV28 | TRBD1 | CASRTGGIYSTF | TGTGCCAGCAGGACAGGGGGAATTTACAGCACCTTC
many | TRBJ1-2 | TRBV19 | . | CASTPGLDPYGYTF | TGTGCCAGTACCCCGGGACTTGATCCTTATGGCTACACCTTC
many | TRBJ2-2 | TRBV10-3 | TRBD2 | CAISESSGGSGELFF | TGTGCCATCAGTGAATCCAGCGGGGGGTCCGGGGAGCTGTTTTTT
many | TRBJ1-5 | TRBV19 | . | CASTPQWGYSNQPQHF | TGTGCCAGTACCCCCCAATGGGGTTATAGCAATCAGCCCCAGCATTTT
many | TRBJ2-3 | TRBV27 | . | CASSFWQGGDTQYF | TGTGCCAGCAGTTTCTGGCAGGGCGGGGATACGCAGTATTTT
many | TRBJ2-7 | TRBV7-8 | TRBD2 | CASSSPDGGKGDEQYF | TGTGCCAGCAGCTCCCCCGACGGGGGGAAAGGGGACGAGCAGTACTTC
many | TRBJ2-5 | TRBV11-2 | . | CASSLGAAITQETQYF | TGTGCCAGCAGCTTAGGAGCGGCGATCACCCAAGAGACCCAGTACTTC
many | TRBJ2-7 | TRBV7-9 | . | CASSLAQGLSYEQYF | TGTGCCAGCAGCTTAGCCCAGGGATTATCCTACGAGCAGTACTTC
many | TRBJ2-7 | TRBV13 | TRBD1 | CASGGQGAGEQYF | TGTGCCAGCGGGGGACAGGGGGCTGGAGAGCAGTACTTC
many | TRBJ1-4 | TRBV19 | TRBD1 | CASSLTGDINEKLFF | TGTGCCAGTAGCCTAACAGGGGACATTAATGAAAAACTGTTTTTT
many | TRBJ2-5 | TRBV6-5 | . | CASSPRGRETQYF | TGTGCCAGCAGTCCGAGGGGAAGAGAGACCCAGTACTTC
many | TRBJ1-4 | TRBV20-1 | TRBD1 | CSARDTDREATNEKLFF | TGCAGTGCTAGAGATACCGACAGGGAGGCAACTAATGAAAAACTGTTTTTT
. | TRBJ2-2 | TRBV19 | . | CASMGKRGTGELFF | TGTGCCAGTATGGGCAAGAGAGGGACCGGGGAGCTGTTTTTT
many | TRBJ2-1 | TRBV4-1 | . | CASSLDRPSYNEQFF | TGCGCCAGCAGCCTTGACAGACCCTCCTACAATGAGCAGTTCTTC
many | TRBJ2-1 | TRBV9 | . | CASSPPTGDEQFF | TGTGCCAGCAGCCCACCAACGGGGGATGAGCAGTTCTTC
many | TRBJ2-3 | TRBV13 | . | CASSLTPGTLGDTDTQYF | TGTGCCAGCAGCTTAACCCCCGGGACTTTGGGAGACACAGATACGCAGTATTTT
few | TRBJ1-3 | TRBV30 | . | CAWSREGNTIYF | TGTGCCTGGAGCCGGGAAGGAAACACCATATATTTT
many | TRBJ2-3 | TRBV5-6 | . | CASSLGHTTDTQYF | TGTGCCAGCAGCCTGGGACATACTACAGATACGCAGTATTTT
many | TRBJ2-1 | TRBV5-1 | TRBD2 | CASSLDGGAPNEQFF | TGCGCCAGCAGCTTGGACGGGGGGGCCCCCAATGAGCAGTTCTTC
. | TRBJ2-7 | TRBV3-1 | . | CASSQGAGSSYEQYF | TGTGCCAGCAGCCAAGGGGCGGGGAGCTCCTACGAGCAGTACTTC
many | TRBJ2-3 | TRBV4-1 | . | CASSQGPARRAADTQYF | TGCGCCAGCAGCCAAGGTCCCGCTCGTCGGGCGGCAGATACGCAGTATTTT
many | TRBJ2-1 | TRBV7-9 | . | CASSLARYDLTENEQFF | TGTGCCAGCAGCTTAGCCCGATATGACCTAACTGAAAATGAGCAGTTCTTC
many | TRBJ2-1 | TRBV18 | TRBD2 | CASSPPGGLASSYNEQFF | TGTGCCAGCTCACCACCGGGGGGACTAGCGAGCTCCTACAATGAGCAGTTCTTC